This T cell receptor (beta chain) is drawn from a study of blood T cell repertoires in COVID-19. Overall study context: Acute-phase and convalescent COVID-19 samples originated in the United States, Italy and Spain. PBMCs, B-cell-depleted T cells, or T cells were the source of the cDNA or gDNA that made up the material.

In the authors' methods: Cell counts per sample came from amplifying reference gene primers. Libraries were prepared by immunoSEQ multiplex PCR; TCRdb keeps only in-frame clonotypes and omits some of them. The V and J calls and the clone size are those of that table, but D and trimming were determined from the DNA. The repertoire holds 55,000 to 65,000 clones, with 87% as singletons. Germline values: CDR1 MNHEY, CDR2 SVGAGI. The length of the CDR3 is 14 residues. With 6 bases clipped from V and 3 bases from J, the junction kept 6 bases outside the gene matches. The sequenced sample was peripheral blood. The chain employs TRBV6-5 and TRBJ2-7; 9 positions match TRBD1. This sequence was found in a man older than 75 in a cohort sampled during active COVID-19. CDR3 region: CASRSGQGYYEQYF. DNA of the CDR3: TGTGCCAGCAGATCGGGACAGGGTTACTACGAGCAGTACTTC.